This T cell receptor (beta chain) was documented in a study of T cells after yellow fever vaccination. TCRdb independently ran MiXCR on the 5' RACE reads; one entry per CDR3 protein. The sample lists about 630,000 distinct CDR3 sequences; approximately 13% were seen once. The CDR3 sequence is 13 residues long. V lost 7 bases and J lost 4, with 16 bases in between. The V gene's germline CDR1 is DFQATT and CDR2 SNEGSKA (reference sequence). The source material was PBMCs, sampled on the day of the yellow fever booster vaccination. The gene calls are TRBV20-1 and TRBJ1-2; unclear D gene. This TCR was sampled from a man younger than 45 who received the YFV17D yellow fever vaccine. CDR3 residues: CSVKPGLGYGYTF. The DNA of the CDR3 is TGCAGTGTCAAGCCCGGGTTAGGCTATGGCTACACCTTC.